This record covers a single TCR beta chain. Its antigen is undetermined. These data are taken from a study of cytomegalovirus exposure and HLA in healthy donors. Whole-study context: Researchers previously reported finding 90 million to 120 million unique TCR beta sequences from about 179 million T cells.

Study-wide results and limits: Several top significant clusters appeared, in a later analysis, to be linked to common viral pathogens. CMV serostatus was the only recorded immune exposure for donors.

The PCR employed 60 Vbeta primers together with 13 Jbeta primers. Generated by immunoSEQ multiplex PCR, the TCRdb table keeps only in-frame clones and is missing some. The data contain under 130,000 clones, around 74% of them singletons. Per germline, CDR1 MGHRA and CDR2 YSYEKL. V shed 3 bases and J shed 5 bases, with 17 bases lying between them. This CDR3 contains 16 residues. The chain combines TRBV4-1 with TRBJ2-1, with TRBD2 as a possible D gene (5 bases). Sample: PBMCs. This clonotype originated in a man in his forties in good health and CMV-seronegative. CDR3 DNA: TGCGCCAGCAGCCAGTACCGGACTTCCGAGGACAATGAGCAGTTCTTC. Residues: CASSQYRTSEDNEQFF.